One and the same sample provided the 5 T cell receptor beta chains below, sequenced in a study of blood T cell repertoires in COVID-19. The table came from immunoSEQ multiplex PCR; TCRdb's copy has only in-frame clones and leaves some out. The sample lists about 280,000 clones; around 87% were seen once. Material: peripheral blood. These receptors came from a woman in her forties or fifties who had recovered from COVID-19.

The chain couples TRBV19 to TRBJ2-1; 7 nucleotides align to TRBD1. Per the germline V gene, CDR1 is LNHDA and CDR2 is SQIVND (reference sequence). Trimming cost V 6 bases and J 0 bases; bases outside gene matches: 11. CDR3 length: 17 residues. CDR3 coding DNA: TGTGCCAGTAGATGGGGACAGCCTAGTAGCTCCTACAATGAGCAGTTCTTC. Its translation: CASRWGQPSSSYNEQFF.

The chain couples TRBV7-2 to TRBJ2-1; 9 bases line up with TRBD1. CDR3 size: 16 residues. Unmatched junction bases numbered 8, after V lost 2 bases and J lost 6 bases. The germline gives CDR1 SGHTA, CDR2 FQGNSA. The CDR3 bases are TGTGCCAGCAGCTTATCCGGGACAGGGAATTTCAATGAGCAGTTCTTC. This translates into CASSLSGTGNFNEQFF.

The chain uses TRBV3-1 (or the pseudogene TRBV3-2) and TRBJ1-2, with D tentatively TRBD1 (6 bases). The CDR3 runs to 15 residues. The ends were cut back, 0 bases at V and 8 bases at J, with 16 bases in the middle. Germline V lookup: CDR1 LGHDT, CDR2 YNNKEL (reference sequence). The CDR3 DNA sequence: TGTGCCAGCAGCCAAGACAGGGGCGCAGGGATAGGCTACACCTTC. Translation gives CASSQDRGAGIGYTF.

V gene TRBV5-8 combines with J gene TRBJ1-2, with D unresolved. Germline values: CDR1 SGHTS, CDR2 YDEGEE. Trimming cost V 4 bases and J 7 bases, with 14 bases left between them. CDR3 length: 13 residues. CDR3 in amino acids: CASSRRGGLGYTF. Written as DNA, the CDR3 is TGTGCCAGCAGCAGAAGAGGCGGGCTTGGCTACACCTTC.

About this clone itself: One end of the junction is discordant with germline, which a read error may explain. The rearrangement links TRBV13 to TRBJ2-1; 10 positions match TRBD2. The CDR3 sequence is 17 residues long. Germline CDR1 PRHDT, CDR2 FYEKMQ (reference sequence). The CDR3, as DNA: TGTGCCAGCGGGGGCGAGGCTAGCGGGAGAACCTACCATGAGCAGTTCTTC. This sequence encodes CASGGEASGRTYHEQFF.